This T cell receptor beta chain was found in a study of T cells after yellow fever vaccination. Study conclusions and caveats: The study re-detected most primary-vaccination clones after the booster (approximately 96% CD4, approximately 87% CD8).

Per the germline V gene, CDR1 is SGHTA and CDR2 is FQGNSA. After removal of 5 bases from V and 1 base from J, the junction contained 6 bases not matched to a gene. The CDR3 has 15 residues. TCRdb recomputed calls from the 5' RACE reads with MiXCR, one row per CDR3 protein. The sample lists hundreds of thousands of distinct CDR3 sequences, approximately 21% occurring once. Remarks on this clonotype: What it binds is unknown.

This rearrangement joins TRBV7-2 to TRBJ2-5, with 8 bases fitting TRBD2. Source: PBMCs, taken 15 days after the yellow fever booster vaccination. This clonotype originated in a man aged 30-40 years who received the YFV17D yellow fever vaccine. CDR3 coding DNA: TGTGCCAGCAGCCCATCGGCGGGGGGCCAAGAGACCCAGTACTTC. Its translation: CASSPSAGGQETQYF.